Listed here is a single T cell receptor (beta chain). The sample is drawn from a study of blood T cell repertoires in COVID-19. Study-wide background: Samples taken during acute and convalescent COVID-19 were collected in the United States, Italy and Spain. T cells, B-cell-depleted T cells, or PBMCs provided the cDNA or gDNA that served as material.

Authors' methods: The assay estimated nucleated cells by amplifying reference gene primers. The assay was immunoSEQ multiplex PCR, and TCRdb's table has in-frame clones only and misses some. Clonal size and the V and J genes are those of that table, whereas D and trimming came from the DNA. The sample includes around 140,000 clones, more than 75% of them seen just once. Unmatched junction bases numbered 6, after V lost 5 bases and J lost 8 bases. The CDR3 is made up of 13 amino acids. CDR1 is MDHEN, CDR2 SYDVKM, per germline. The gene calls are TRBV28 and TRBJ1-2; 9 positions match TRBD1. This clonotype was sampled from a man in his sixties or seventies with active COVID-19. The sample was peripheral blood. The CDR3 here is CASSTLDRGGYTF. CDR3 coding DNA: TGTGCCAGCAGTACACTGGACAGGGGAGGCTACACCTTC.